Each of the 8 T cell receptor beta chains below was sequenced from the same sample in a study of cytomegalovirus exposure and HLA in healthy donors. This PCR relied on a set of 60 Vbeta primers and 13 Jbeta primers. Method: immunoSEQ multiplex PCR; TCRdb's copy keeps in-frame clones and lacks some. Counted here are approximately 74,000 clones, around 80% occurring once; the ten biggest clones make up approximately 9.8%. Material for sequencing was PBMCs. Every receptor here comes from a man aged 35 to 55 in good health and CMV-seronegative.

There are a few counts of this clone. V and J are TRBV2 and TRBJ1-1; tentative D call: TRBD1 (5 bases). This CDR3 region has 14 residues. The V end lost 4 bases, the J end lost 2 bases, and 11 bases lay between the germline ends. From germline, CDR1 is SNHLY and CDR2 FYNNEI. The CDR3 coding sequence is TGTGCCAGCAGTGCCCTCACAGGCAACACTGAAGCTTTCTTT. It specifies CASSALTGNTEAFF.

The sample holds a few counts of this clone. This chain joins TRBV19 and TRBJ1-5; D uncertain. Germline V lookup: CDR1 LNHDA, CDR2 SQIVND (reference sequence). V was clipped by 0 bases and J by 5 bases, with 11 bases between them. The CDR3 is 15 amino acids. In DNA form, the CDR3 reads TGTGCCAGTAGTATAGACGGACTGTCCTATCAGCCCCAGCATTTT. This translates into CASSIDGLSYQPQHF.

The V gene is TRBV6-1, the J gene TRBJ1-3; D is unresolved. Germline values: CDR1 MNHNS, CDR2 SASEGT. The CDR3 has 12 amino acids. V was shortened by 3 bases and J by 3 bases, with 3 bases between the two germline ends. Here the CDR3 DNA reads TGTGCCAGCAGTGAGAGTGGAAACACCATATATTTT. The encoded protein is CASSESGNTIYF.

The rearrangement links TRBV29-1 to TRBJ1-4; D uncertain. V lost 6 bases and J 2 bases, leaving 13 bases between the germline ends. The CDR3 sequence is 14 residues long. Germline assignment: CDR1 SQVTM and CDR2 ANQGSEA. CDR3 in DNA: TGCAGCGTGTCGACGGGGAGCACTAATGAAAAACTGTTTTTT. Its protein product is CSVSTGSTNEKLFF.

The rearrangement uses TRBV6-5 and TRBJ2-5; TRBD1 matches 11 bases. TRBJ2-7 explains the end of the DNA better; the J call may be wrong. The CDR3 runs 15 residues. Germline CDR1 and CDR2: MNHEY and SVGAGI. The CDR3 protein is CASRRDRGISYEQYF. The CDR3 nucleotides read TGTGCCAGCAGAAGGGACAGGGGGATTTCCTACGAGCAGTACTTC.

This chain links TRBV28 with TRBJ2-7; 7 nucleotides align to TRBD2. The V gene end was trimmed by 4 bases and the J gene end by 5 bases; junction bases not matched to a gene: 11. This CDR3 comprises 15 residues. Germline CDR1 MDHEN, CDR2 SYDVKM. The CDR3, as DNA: TGTGCCAGCAGTTCCGGCTGGCGGGGGACGGACGAGCAGTACTTC. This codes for CASSSGWRGTDEQYF.

CDR3 in amino acids: CAISGRQGEQFF. The CDR3 DNA follows: TGTGCCATCAGTGGTAGACAGGGGGAGCAGTTCTTC. V and J are TRBV10-3 and TRBJ2-1, with TRBD1 identical over 8 bases. Germline V gene lookup returns CDR1 ENHRY and CDR2 SYGVKD. The junction had 3 bases not matched to a gene; V was cut back by 4 bases and J by 10 bases. The CDR3 is made up of 12 amino acids.

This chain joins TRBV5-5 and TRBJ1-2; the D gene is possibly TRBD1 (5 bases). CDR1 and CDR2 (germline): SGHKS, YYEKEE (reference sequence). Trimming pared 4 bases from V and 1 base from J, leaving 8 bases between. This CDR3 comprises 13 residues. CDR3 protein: CASSGDFNYGYTF. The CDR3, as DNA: TGTGCCAGCAGCGGGGACTTTAACTATGGCTACACCTTC.